The 15 T cell receptor beta chains in this list originate from one sample, sequenced in a study of T-cell reconstitution after alpha-beta-depleted transplantation in children. Unique molecular identifiers were incorporated into the prepared TCRbeta library. TCRdb recomputed calls from the PCR reads with MiXCR, one row per CDR3 protein. The sample records fewer than 700,000 distinct CDR3 sequences, 23% being singletons. Here the sequenced sample was PBMCs, mostly from graft donor cells, taken 360 days after TCRalphabeta/CD19-depleted stem cell transplant. The source of these receptors is a boy under two years old who had a stem cell transplant for acute myeloid leukemia, so the T cells may come from the graft donor.

This clonotype was seen repeatedly, ten times or more. The chain couples TRBV11-2 to TRBJ2-7; the D is unclear. V was trimmed by 0 bases and J by 6 bases, leaving 9 bases between them. The CDR3 consists of 13 residues. Germline CDR1 and CDR2: SGHAT and FQNNGV. CDR3 nucleotides: TGTGCCAGCAGCTTAGAGATCGGAACCGAGCAGTACGTC. Translated, it gives CASSLEIGTEQYV.

The genes are TRBV12-3 or TRBV12-4 and TRBJ2-7, with 7 bases aligning to TRBD1. The CDR3 is made up of 17 amino acids. V dropped 4 bases and J dropped 1; count of bases not matched to a gene: 13. CDR3 sequence (DNA): TGTGCCAGCAGTTGGGGATGGGGAACAGGGGTTTCCTACGAGCAGTACTTC. Protein sequence: CASSWGWGTGVSYEQYF.

This clonotype was detected only a few times. This chain uses TRBV15 with TRBJ2-3, with TRBD2 matching over 9 bases. Germline V lookup: CDR1 LNHNV, CDR2 YYDKDF (reference sequence). The CDR3 has 17 amino acids. Trimming took 5 bases from V and 2 from J; bases not matched to a gene: 11. The CDR3 region has the DNA TGTGCCACCAGCTTTTCCGGGACTAGCCGGTACACAGATACGCAGTATTTT. It is translated as CATSFSGTSRYTDTQYF.

This clonotype came up a few times. This CDR3 is CASTGGYGYTF. The CDR3 nucleotides are TGCGCCAGCACTGGAGGTTATGGCTACACCTTC. The V gene is TRBV4-3, the J gene TRBJ1-2, with D unclear. Between the trimmed V and J ends, which lost 7 bases and 5 bases, there was a span of 8 bases. There are 11 residues in the CDR3. The V gene's germline CDR1 is LGHNA and CDR2 YSLEER.

This clonotype was picked up many times. This chain connects TRBV5-1 to TRBJ1-2; TRBD1 agrees at 7 bases. The J segment lost 0 bases and the V segment lost 4 bases, leaving 6 bases of the junction unmatched. The CDR3 is made up of 15 amino acids. Germline V CDR1 and CDR2: SGHRS, YFSETQ. CDR3 residues: CASSTPGQPNYGYTF. DNA for the CDR3: TGCGCCAGCAGCACCCCGGGACAGCCTAACTATGGCTACACCTTC.

This clonotype was detected many times. The chain uses TRBV5-1 and TRBJ2-7; 8 positions match TRBD1. Trimming at V came to 4 bases and at J to 1 base, leaving 4 bases not matched to a gene. CDR3 length: 14 residues. Germline V gene sequence: CDR1 SGHRS, CDR2 YFSETQ. The CDR3 DNA reads TGCGCCAGCAGCCCGGACAGGGTATCCTACGAGCAGTACGTC. Translation: CASSPDRVSYEQYV.

This clonotype came up many times. The genes are TRBV20-1 and TRBJ2-7, with a weak D call TRBD2 (5 bases). This CDR3 has 12 residues. V dropped 6 bases and J dropped 2 bases, with 11 bases sitting between them. The germline gives CDR1 DFQATT, CDR2 SNEGSKA (reference sequence). This CDR3 is CSASDSPYEQYV. The CDR3, as DNA: TGCAGTGCGTCGGACTCACCCTACGAGCAGTACGTC.

The chain employs TRBV18 and TRBJ1-2; 7 bases fit TRBD1. This CDR3 spans 14 amino acids. The germline gives CDR1 KGHSH, CDR2 LQKENI. The V gene end was trimmed by 4 bases and the J gene end by 6 bases; junction bases not matched to a gene: 8. The CDR3 bases are TGTGCCAGCTCACGCGGGACAGCGGGTAATGGCTACACCTTC. Translating it yields CASSRGTAGNGYTF.

This chain links TRBV24-1 with TRBJ1-5, with TRBD1 matching over 7 bases. J gave up 4 bases and V 9 bases, and 8 bases lay outside the gene matches. This CDR3 region has 14 residues. The germline CDR1 and CDR2 sequences are KGHDR and SFDVKD. The CDR3 region has the DNA TGTGCCACCGGGGACAGCCGGATAAATCAGCCCCAGCATTTT. Amino acid sequence: CATGDSRINQPQHF.

This clonotype was counted ten times or more. The chain carries TRBV12-3 or TRBV12-4 and TRBJ1-3; D call uncertain. V was pared by 6 bases and J by 0 bases, with 12 bases between. There are 15 residues in the CDR3. CDR3 residues: CASSPKRYSGNTIYF. In nucleotides, the CDR3 is TGTGCCAGCAGCCCTAAACGGTACTCTGGAAACACCATATATTTT.

In its sample, this clonotype was seen a few times. The chain uses TRBV7-2 and TRBJ1-6; D is perhaps TRBD1 (5 bases). CDR1 and CDR2 from the germline V gene are SGHTA and FQGNSA. Trimming cost V 5 bases and J 5 bases, with 16 bases left between them. This CDR3 has 16 amino acids. In nucleotides, the CDR3 is TGTGCCAGCAGCGGAGAGGGAGGGACTAATAATTCACCCCTCCACTTT. Its protein is CASSGEGGTNNSPLHF.

The chain uses TRBV29-1 and TRBJ2-6, with D perhaps matching TRBD1 (6 bases). Germline CDR1 and CDR2: SQVTM and ANQGSEA. This CDR3 is built from 17 residues. Trimming left V 5 bases short and J 1 base short, with 18 bases between. CDR3 protein: CSVRLQGPTSGANVLTF. For the CDR3, the DNA is TGCAGCGTTAGGCTGCAGGGGCCCACATCTGGGGCCAACGTCCTGACTTTC.

V gene TRBV18 combines with J gene TRBJ1-5, with D possibly TRBD1 on 5 matching bases. The germline V and J ends were trimmed by 2 bases and 2 bases, with 10 bases remaining between them. The CDR3 loop spans 15 amino acids. Germline CDR1 reads KGHSH; CDR2 reads LQKENI. As DNA, the CDR3 is TGTGCCAGCTCACCAGGGGGTTGGGGCAATCAGCCCCAGCATTTT. Its translation is CASSPGGWGNQPQHF.

There are many counts of this clonotype. The V and J genes are TRBV5-6 and TRBJ1-5, with 9 bases matching TRBD1. This CDR3 is built from 15 residues. Germline CDR1 is SGHDT and CDR2 is YYEEEE. With 4 bases clipped from V and 6 bases from J, the junction kept 8 bases outside the gene matches. The CDR3 DNA reads as TGTGCCAGCAGCCTCGGGGACAGGGACTTTCAGCCCCAGCATTTT. Amino acid sequence: CASSLGDRDFQPQHF.

This clonotype was detected ten times or more. The chain has TRBV24-1 and TRBJ2-3; perhaps TRBD2 as D (7 bases). The CDR3 extends over 16 amino acids. Germline CDR1 and CDR2: KGHDR and SFDVKD. V was pared by 5 bases and J by 0 bases, with 14 bases between. CDR3 region: CATSGARGGSTDTQYF. CDR3 in DNA: TGTGCCACCAGTGGAGCCAGGGGAGGGAGCACAGATACGCAGTATTTT.